This T cell receptor beta chain was sequenced for a study of T cells in Graves' hyperthyroidism and ophthalmopathy. Study-wide context: The blood sample was taken at first diagnosis, before treatment began.

It was RNA transcripts that yielded the amplified TCR beta CDR3 regions. HTBI primers were used for first-round RT-PCR of the TCR CDR3. TCRdb called the multiplex PCR reads again in MiXCR, with one record for every CDR3 protein. The sample lists over 500,000 distinct CDR3 sequences, more than 15% occurring once. Notes on this clonotype: What it binds is not known.

Germline-derived CDR1 and CDR2 are SQVTM and ANQGSEA. V was cut by 2 bases and J by 6 bases, with 17 bases left in between. The CDR3 is made up of 14 amino acids. Study-level points and caveats: The model identified upcoming ophthalmopathy a median about 6.5 months ahead of onset. Stable hyperthyroidism and ophthalmopathy were separated using 13 V-J signatures. Most clonotypes expanded in the thyroid (above 0.001) were also present in blood.

The J gene is TRBJ2-7, the V gene TRBV29-1; D could derive from TRBD1 or TRBD2 (5 bases each). The clonotype was recovered from a woman aged 25-40 years with Graves' ophthalmopathy. Sequenced: blood. The CDR3 loop is CSVESGNLGSEQYF. The CDR3 nucleotides are TGCAGCGTTGAATCAGGGAACCTAGGGAGCGAGCAGTACTTC.